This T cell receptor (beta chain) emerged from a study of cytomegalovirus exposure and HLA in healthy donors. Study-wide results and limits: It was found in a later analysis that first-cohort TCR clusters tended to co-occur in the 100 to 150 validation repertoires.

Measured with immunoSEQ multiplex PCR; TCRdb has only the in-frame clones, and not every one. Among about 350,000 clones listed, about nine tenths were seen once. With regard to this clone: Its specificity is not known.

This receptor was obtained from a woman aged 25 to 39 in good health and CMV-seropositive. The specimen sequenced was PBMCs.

The CDR3 region is CASSVATTGGRNTGELFF. The CDR3 DNA reads as TGTGCCAGCAGCGTAGCCACTACAGGGGGGAGGAACACCGGGGAGCTGTTTTTT. The V gene is TRBV9, the J gene TRBJ2-2, with 8 bases that match TRBD1. The CDR3 covers 18 residues. Germline V CDR1 and CDR2: SGDLS, YYNGEE. With 0 bases clipped from V and 1 base from J, the junction kept 8 bases outside the gene matches. Full variable domain (remainder filled in from reference TRBV9 and TRBJ2-2): DSGVTQTPKHLITATGQRVTLRCSPRSGDLSVYWYQQSLDQGLQFLIQYYNGEERAKGNILERFSAQQFPDLHSELNLSSLELGDSALYFCASSVATTGGRNTGELFFGEGSRLTVL.